Each of the 4 T cell receptor beta chains below was sequenced from the same sample in a study of chemoradiotherapy in HPV16-positive cancers. Here immunoSEQ multiplex PCR was the method, and the copy in TCRdb shows in-frame clones only, minus some. The sample lists around 30,000 clones, 89% occurring once. Sequencing was performed on blood, taken from a patient who underwent chemoradiotherapy. Receptors originate from a human donor with HPV-associated anogenital cancer.

The chain employs TRBV5-1 and TRBJ2-5; TRBD1 or TRBD2 may be the D gene (5 bases each). V dropped 4 bases and J dropped 0 bases, with 16 bases sitting between them. There are 16 residues in the CDR3. Germline CDR1 and CDR2: SGHRS and YFSETQ. The CDR3 region has the DNA TGCGCCAGCAGCCCCCGGGGCCCCGGGTACCAAGAGACCCAGTACTTC. Its translation is CASSPRGPGYQETQYF. The full variable domain, with the rest looked up from reference TRBV5-1 and TRBJ2-5, is KAGVTQTPRYLIKTRGQQVTLSCSPISGHRSVSWYQQTPGQGLQFLFEYFSETQRNKGNFPGRFSGRQFSNSRSEMNVSTLELGDSALYLCASSPRGPGYQETQYFGPGTRLLVL.

This chain connects TRBV27 to TRBJ1-5, with 7 bases aligning to TRBD1. The J segment lost 6 bases and the V segment lost 9 bases, leaving 11 bases of the junction unmatched. Germline V gene data show CDR1 as MNHEY and CDR2 as SMNVEV (reference sequence). There are 14 residues in the CDR3. The CDR3 is CASLRQGWGQPQHF. The CDR3 DNA is TGTGCCAGTCTTCGACAGGGATGGGGTCAGCCCCAGCATTTT.

This chain's CDR3 is CASSIGDRVNSPLHF. The DNA for the CDR3 is TGTGCCAGTAGTATTGGGGACAGGGTTAATTCACCCCTCCACTTT. This chain connects TRBV19 to TRBJ1-6; 9 bases align to TRBD1. The J segment lost 6 bases and the V segment lost 3 bases, leaving 3 bases of the junction unmatched. The V gene's germline CDR1 is LNHDA and CDR2 SQIVND (reference sequence). The CDR3 spans 15 residues.

This chain joins TRBV7-9 and TRBJ1-4; no clear D gene. CDR3 length: 13 residues. The germline V gene has CDR1 SEHNR and CDR2 FQNEAQ (reference sequence). V dropped 2 bases and J dropped 12 bases, with 13 bases sitting between them. The CDR3, as DNA: TGTGCCAGCAGCTTAAATCCGGGGAAGGAACTGTTTTTT. It yields the protein CASSLNPGKELFF.